This T cell receptor beta chain was recorded in a study of blood T cell repertoires in COVID-19 (dated by TCRdb to 2019 to 2021). Background for the entire study: The collaborator samples originated in the United States, Italy and Spain and spanned the acute and convalescent phases of COVID-19. The material from the prospective study consisted of cDNA or gDNA derived from T cells, B-cell-depleted T cells, or PBMCs. The dataset comprised deeply sampled blood TCRbeta repertoires from subjects exposed to, actively infected with, or recovered from COVID-19. The repertoires were made available in a free public database intended to serve as a resource for research on the immune response to SARS-CoV-2. Samples were obtained from the ongoing ImmuneRACE study (first 160 participants) and from some 1,300 subjects provided by 6 global collaborators. Sample metadata almost always included a de-identified subject ID, COVID-19 status, age in years and sex. Where HLA class I and class II types were available, the types were taken from metadata supplied by the sample provider, not from assay-based typing. The full study reports these points: The amount of clinical and demographic metadata varied by source and participant and was provided uncurated.

TCRbeta CDR3 regions were amplified from genomic DNA using the immunoSEQ Assay, a bias-controlled multiplex PCR. The published analysis was carried out like this. Nucleated cell counts per sample were estimated from amplification of reference gene primers within the assay. To quantify the absolute abundance of each unique TCRbeta CDR3 rearrangement, sequence reads were collapsed and filtered. For each sample, productive Simpson clonality was calculated as the square root of Simpson's diversity index across productive rearrangements. What TCRdb holds here is the immuneACCESS table cut down to in-frame rearrangements. Part of the clones is not present; checked against another copy, under half of the missing clones reflect an unresolved V gene, and the others are unexplained. That table gives V, J and clone size, and the DNA gave D and trimming. The sample profile shows about 200,000 clones; roughly 82% of them were found once. Of the sample, more than 4.5% falls within the top ten clones.

The CDR3 holds 17 amino acids from the cysteine to the phenylalanine. CDR3 DNA is the only sequence kept; it has 51 bases, read in frame from the first base. The germline V gene sets CDR1 to KGHSH and CDR2 to LQKENI. V has 0 bases trimmed and J has 5 bases trimmed; junction bases matching no gene number 9. In regard to this clone: The target of this receptor is not known. No qualities accompany the bases; no much larger clone lies one base away.

In the prospective study, participants were 18 to 89 years old, resided in about 25 geographic areas of the United States, and were enrolled through a virtual design. In the prospective study, cohorts were assigned on the basis of participant-reported clinical history obtained from a screening survey and a study questionnaire. Each participant in the prospective study had whole blood, serum and a nasopharyngeal or oropharyngeal swab collected by mobile phlebotomists. Prospective study participants could optionally give additional blood draws and questionnaires over a roughly two-month period. Before DNA extraction, prospective study blood samples were shipped either frozen or at room temperature.

The sample comprised PBMCs or T cells enriched from blood (not recorded which). Rearrangement joined TRBV18 to TRBJ2-2, with 7 central nucleotides matching TRBD2. The clonotype originates from a woman aged 60 to 75 with acute COVID-19. The CDR3 has the sequence CASSPPAGVERTGELFF. The DNA reads TGTGCCAGCTCACCACCCGCGGGAGTTGAAAGGACCGGGGAGCTGTTTTTT.